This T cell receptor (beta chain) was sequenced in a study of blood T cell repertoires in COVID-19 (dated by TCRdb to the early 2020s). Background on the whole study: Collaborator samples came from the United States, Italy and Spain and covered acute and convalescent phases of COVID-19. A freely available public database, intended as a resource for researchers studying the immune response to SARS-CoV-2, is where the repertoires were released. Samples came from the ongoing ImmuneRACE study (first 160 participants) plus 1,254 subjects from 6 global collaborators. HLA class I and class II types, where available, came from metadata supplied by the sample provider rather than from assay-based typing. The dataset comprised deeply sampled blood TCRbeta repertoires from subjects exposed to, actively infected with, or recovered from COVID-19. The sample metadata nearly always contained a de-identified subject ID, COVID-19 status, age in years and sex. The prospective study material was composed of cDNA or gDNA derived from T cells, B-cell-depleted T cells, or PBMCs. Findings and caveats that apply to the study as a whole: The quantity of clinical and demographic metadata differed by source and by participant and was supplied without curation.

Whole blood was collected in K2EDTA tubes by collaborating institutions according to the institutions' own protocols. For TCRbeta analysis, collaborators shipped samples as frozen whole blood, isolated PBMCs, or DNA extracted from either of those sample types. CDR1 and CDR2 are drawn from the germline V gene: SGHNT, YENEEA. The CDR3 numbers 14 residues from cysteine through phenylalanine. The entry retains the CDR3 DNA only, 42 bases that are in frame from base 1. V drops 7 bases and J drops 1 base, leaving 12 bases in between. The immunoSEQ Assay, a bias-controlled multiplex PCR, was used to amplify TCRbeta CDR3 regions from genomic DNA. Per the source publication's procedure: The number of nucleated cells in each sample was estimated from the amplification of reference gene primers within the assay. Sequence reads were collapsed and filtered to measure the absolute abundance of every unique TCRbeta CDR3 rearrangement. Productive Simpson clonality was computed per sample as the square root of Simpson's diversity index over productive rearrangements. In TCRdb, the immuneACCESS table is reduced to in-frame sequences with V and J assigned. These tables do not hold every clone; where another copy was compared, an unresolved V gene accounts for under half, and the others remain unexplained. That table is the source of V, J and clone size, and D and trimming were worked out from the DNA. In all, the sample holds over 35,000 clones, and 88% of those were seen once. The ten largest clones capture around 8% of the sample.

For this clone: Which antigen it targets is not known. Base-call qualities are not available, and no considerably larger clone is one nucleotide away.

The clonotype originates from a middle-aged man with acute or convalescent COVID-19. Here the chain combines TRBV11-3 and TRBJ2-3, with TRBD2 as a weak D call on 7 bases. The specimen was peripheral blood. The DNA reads TGTGCCAGCAAGGGGGGGTCTGGCACAGATACGCAGTATTTT. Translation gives CASKGGSGTDTQYF.